This T cell receptor beta chain was found in a study of cytomegalovirus exposure and HLA in healthy donors. Trimming took 2 bases from V and 1 from J, leaving 12 bases between them. CDR1 and CDR2 (germline): SQVTM, ANQGSEA. The CDR3 has 15 amino acids. 60 Vbeta and 13 Jbeta primers were used in PCR. The protocol was immunoSEQ multiplex PCR, while the TCRdb copy is restricted to in-frame clones and leaves out a portion. This table has approximately 120,000 clones, around three quarters appearing once. V gene TRBV29-1 combines with J gene TRBJ2-1, with D tentatively TRBD2 (5 bases). The receptor was isolated from a man aged 25 to 45 in good health and CMV-seropositive. Sequencing input: PBMCs. The CDR3 DNA follows: TGCAGCGTTGAATCACACCGGGGATCCTACAATGAGCAGTTCTTC. Amino acid sequence: CSVESHRGSYNEQFF.